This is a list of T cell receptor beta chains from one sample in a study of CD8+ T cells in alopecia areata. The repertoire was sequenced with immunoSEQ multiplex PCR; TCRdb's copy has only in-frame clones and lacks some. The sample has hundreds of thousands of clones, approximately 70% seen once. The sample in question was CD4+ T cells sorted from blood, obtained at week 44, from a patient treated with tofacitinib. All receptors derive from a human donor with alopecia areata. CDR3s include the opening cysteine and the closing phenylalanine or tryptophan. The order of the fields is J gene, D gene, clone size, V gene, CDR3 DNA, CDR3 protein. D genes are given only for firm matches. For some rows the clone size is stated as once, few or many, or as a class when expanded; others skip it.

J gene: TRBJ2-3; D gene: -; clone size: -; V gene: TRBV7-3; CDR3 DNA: TGTGCCAGCAGCCCCTCAGGCCGGGGGACAGATACGCAGTATTTT; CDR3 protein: CASSPSGRGTDTQYF
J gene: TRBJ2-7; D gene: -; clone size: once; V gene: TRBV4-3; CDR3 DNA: TGCGCCAGCAGCCAAGTGGCCCAGGGAGACTACGAGCAGTACTTC; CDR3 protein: CASSQVAQGDYEQYF
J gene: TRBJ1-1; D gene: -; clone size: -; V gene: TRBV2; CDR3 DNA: TGTGCCAGCAGTCCGGAACGGACTGAAGCTTTCTTT; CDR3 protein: CASSPERTEAFF
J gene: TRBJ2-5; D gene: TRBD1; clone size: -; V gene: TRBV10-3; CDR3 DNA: TGTGCCGCATCGGACAGGGGGCGGGAGACCCAGTACTTC; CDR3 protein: CAASDRGRETQYF
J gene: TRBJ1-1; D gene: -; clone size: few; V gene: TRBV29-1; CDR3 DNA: TGCAGCGAGGTCGATCGTGGGAACACTGAAGCTTTCTTT; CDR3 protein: CSEVDRGNTEAFF
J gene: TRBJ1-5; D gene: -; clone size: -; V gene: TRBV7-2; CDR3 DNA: TGTGCCAGCAGCTTAGGGCGTTTGGAGAATAGCAATCAGCCCCAGCATTTT; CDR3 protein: CASSLGRLENSNQPQHF
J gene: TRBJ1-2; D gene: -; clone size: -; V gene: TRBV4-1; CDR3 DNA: TGCGCCAGCAGCCAAGATGCGGGGAATGGCTACACCTTC; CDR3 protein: CASSQDAGNGYTF
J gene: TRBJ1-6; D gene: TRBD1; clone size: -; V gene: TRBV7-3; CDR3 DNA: TGTGCCAGCAGCTTAAGTGCAGGGGGCAATTCACCCCTCCACTTT; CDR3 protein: CASSLSAGGNSPLHF
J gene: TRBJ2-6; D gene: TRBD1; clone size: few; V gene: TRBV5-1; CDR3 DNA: TGCGCCAGCACCATACAGGGGGATGGGGCCAACGTCCTGACTTTC; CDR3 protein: CASTIQGDGANVLTF
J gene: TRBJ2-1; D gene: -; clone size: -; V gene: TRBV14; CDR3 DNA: TGTGCCAGCAGCCAAGGAGGGGGCTCCTACAATGAGCAGTTCTTC; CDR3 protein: CASSQGGGSYNEQFF
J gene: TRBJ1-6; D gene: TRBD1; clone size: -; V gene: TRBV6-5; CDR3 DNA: TGTGCCAGCTCGGACAGGGCGACTTCACCCCTCCACTTT; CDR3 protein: CASSDRATSPLHF
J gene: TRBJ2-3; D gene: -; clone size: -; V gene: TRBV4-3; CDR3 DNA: TGCGCCAGCAGCCAAGATAACAGAGCGGCAGATACGCAGTATTTT; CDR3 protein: CASSQDNRAADTQYF
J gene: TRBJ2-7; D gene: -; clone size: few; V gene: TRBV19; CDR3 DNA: TGTGCCACCCGGGCCCGGAGCTCCTACGAGCAGTACTTC; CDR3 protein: CATRARSSYEQYF
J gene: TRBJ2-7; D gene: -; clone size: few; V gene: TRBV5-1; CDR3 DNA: TGCGCCAGCAGCCCGGGGGACGGGACCTACGAGCAGTACTTC; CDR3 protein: CASSPGDGTYEQYF
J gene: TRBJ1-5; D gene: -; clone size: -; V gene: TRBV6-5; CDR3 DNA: TGTGCCAGCAGCAGGACAGTAACCAATCAGCCCCAGCATTTT; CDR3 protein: CASSRTVTNQPQHF
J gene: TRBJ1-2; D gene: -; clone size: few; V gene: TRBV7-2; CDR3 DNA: TGTGCCAGCAGCTTCGTCCCAGCAAACTATGGCTACACCTTC; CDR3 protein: CASSFVPANYGYTF
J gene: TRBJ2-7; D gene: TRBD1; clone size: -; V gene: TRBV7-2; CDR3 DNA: TGTGCCAGCAGCTCCTCGGGACAGGGCCCCTACGAGCAGTACTTC; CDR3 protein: CASSSSGQGPYEQYF
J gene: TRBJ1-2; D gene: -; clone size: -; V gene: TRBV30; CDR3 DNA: TGTGCCTGGGTCGACCGGGGGCATGGCTACACCTTC; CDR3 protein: CAWVDRGHGYTF
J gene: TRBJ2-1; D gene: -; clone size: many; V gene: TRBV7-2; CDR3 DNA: TGTGCCAGCAGGCTGGTTGGGGTAAATGAGCAGTTCTTC; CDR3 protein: CASRLVGVNEQFF
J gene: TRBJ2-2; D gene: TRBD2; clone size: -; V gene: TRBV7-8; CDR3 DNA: TGTGCCAGCCGGACTAGCGGGGCCACCGGGGAGCTGTTTTTT; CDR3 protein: CASRTSGATGELFF
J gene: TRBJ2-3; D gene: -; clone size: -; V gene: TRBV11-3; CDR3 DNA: TGTGCCAGCGAGCGCACAAGCACAGATACGCAGTATTTT; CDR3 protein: CASERTSTDTQYF
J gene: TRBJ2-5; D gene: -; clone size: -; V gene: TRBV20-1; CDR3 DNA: TGCAGTGCTAGAGCGGGGGAGACCCAGTACTTC; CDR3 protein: CSARAGETQYF
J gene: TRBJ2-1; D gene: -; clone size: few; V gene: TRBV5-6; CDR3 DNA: TGTGCCAGCAGCTTGCGAGCGTACAATGAGCAGTTCTTC; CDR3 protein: CASSLRAYNEQFF
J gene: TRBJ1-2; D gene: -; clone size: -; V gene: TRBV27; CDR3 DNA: TGTGCCAGCAGCCGTACCGGGACTAACTATGGCTACACCTTC; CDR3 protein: CASSRTGTNYGYTF
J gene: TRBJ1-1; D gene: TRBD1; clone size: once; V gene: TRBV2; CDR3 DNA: TGTGCCAGCAGTGGAGAGGGACAGCCGGGGACTGAAGCTTTCTTT; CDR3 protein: CASSGEGQPGTEAFF
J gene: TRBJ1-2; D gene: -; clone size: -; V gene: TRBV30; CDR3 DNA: TGTGCCTGGAGTGTTGGGGGTATCGGTAACTATGGCTACACCTTC; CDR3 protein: CAWSVGGIGNYGYTF